The rows below give T cell receptor beta chains drawn from one sample of a study of tumor-infiltrating lymphocytes in primary liver carcinoma. A single record per CDR3 protein comes from TCRdb applying MiXCR to the multiplex PCR reads. The sample has about 310,000 distinct CDR3 sequences; roughly three fifths are singletons. Sequencing used peripheral blood. Every receptor here comes from a woman aged 25 to 39 with primary liver carcinoma and hepatitis B virus infection. CDR3s include the opening cysteine and the closing phenylalanine or tryptophan. Fields, in order: clone size, D gene, V gene, J gene, CDR3 DNA, CDR3 protein. The D gene is left open where the match is weak. A row's size may be missing; if present it is once, few, many or a size class.

NA	NA	TRBV28	TRBJ2-2	TGTGCCAGCAGACAGGATTATCCCGGGGTGCTGTTTTTT	CASRQDYPGVLFF
once	NA	TRBV11-2	TRBJ2-2	TGTACCAGCAGCTTACCCCTAGGGACAAAGAACACTGGGGAGCTGTTTTTT	CTSSLPLGTKNTGELFF
NA	NA	TRBV5-4	TRBJ2-5	TGTGCCAGCAGCCGGCGGCAGTTCGAGACCCAGTACTTC	CASSRRQFETQYF
many	NA	TRBV12-3/TRBV12-4	TRBJ1-5	TGTGCCAGCAGTGGAAGACGGAACAATCAGCCCCAGCATTTT	CASSGRRNNQPQHF
NA	TRBD2	TRBV7-9	TRBJ2-2	TGTGCCAGCAGCTCTTCTAGCGGCCACGGGGAGCTGTTTTTT	CASSSSSGHGELFF
NA	TRBD2	TRBV29-1	TRBJ2-3	TGCAGCGTCCCCCCAGCGGGAGGTAGAGCAGATATGCAGTATTTT	CSVPPAGGRADMQYF
NA	NA	TRBV6-2/TRBV6-3	TRBJ2-5	TGTGCCAGCAGACCCTATGGGAGGACGGACCAAGAGACCCAGTACTTC	CASRPYGRTDQETQYF
once	NA	TRBV11-2	TRBJ2-1	TGTGCCGGGAAGCCGTTGTGGGGAGAACGAAATGAGCAGTTCTTC	CAGKPLWGERNEQFF
NA	TRBD2	TRBV30	TRBJ2-6	TGTGCCTGGTCTGGCGGGAGCTCTGGGGCCAACGTCCTGACTTTC	CAWSGGSSGANVLTF
NA	TRBD1	TRBV6-1	TRBJ2-7	TGTGCCAGTCGCGGGACAGGGCTTAGCGAGCAGTACTTC	CASRGTGLSEQYF
NA	NA	TRBV6-1	TRBJ2-5	TGTGCCAGCAGTCCTTTCCCGGTCAGCTCTATGACGGAGACCCAGTACTTC	CASSPFPVSSMTETQYF
many	NA	TRBV29-1	TRBJ1-1	TGCAGCGTTGCCCGAGAAACAGAGACTGAAGCTTTCTTT	CSVARETETEAFF
NA	TRBD2	TRBV6-6	TRBJ2-1	TGTGTCAGCAGCTATACAACTAGCGGGAGGGCCAAGGAGCAGTTCTTC	CVSSYTTSGRAKEQFF
NA	NA	TRBV13	TRBJ2-7	TGTGCCAGCAGCGTGGGACTGACCTCCTACGAGCAGTACTTC	CASSVGLTSYEQYF
NA	NA	TRBV12-3/TRBV12-4	TRBJ2-1	TGTGCCAGCAGTTGGCAGCGAGGCTCCTACAATGAGCAGTTCTTC	CASSWQRGSYNEQFF
few	TRBD2	TRBV6-6	TRBJ2-1	TGTGCCAGCAGTTACCGGGGAGGGAGCCCTACCGCCAATGAGCAGTTCTTC	CASSYRGGSPTANEQFF
many	NA	TRBV6-1	TRBJ1-2	TGTGCCAGCAGTGAAGGGACAGCCTTGGGCTATGGCTACACCTTC	CASSEGTALGYGYTF
NA	NA	TRBV7-9	TRBJ2-3	TGTGCCGGCAGCTTCGATCCTGATACGCAGTATTTT	CAGSFDPDTQYF
NA	NA	TRBV11-2	TRBJ2-2	TGTGCCAGCATCCCTCAAGGGACGGCAGCACCCGGGGAGCTGTTTTTT	CASIPQGTAAPGELFF
many	NA	TRBV11-2	TRBJ2-3	TGTGCCACGCAGTCTAGGGCGGTAGCAGATACGCAGTATTTT	CATQSRAVADTQYF
NA	NA	TRBV11-3	TRBJ1-5	TGTGCCAGCAACTTACCAGGAGAGGGTTCACAGCCCCAGCATTTT	CASNLPGEGSQPQHF
NA	NA	TRBV28	TRBJ2-7	TGTGCCAGCAGTTTTTCGGCAAACCCAGCTAGGGAGCAGTACTTC	CASSFSANPAREQYF
few	NA	TRBV5-1	TRBJ2-3	TGCGCCAGCAGCCCATCACGGGGGGCATATACGCAGTATTTT	CASSPSRGAYTQYF
NA	NA	TRBV10-3	TRBJ2-7	TGTGCCATCAGTGAGTTATCTTATCGGGTCTCTCGCAGACAGGACGAGCACTACTTC	CAISELSYRVSRRQDEHYF
NA	TRBD1	TRBV5-1	TRBJ1-4	TGCGCCAGCAGATTAAGCGGACAGGGAGGTGAAAAACTGTTTTTT	CASRLSGQGGEKLFF
few	NA	TRBV5-4	TRBJ2-1	TGTGCCAGCAGCCAACTACAGGGCCATGAGCAGTTCTTC	CASSQLQGHEQFF
many	NA	TRBV4-3	TRBJ2-7	TGCGCCAGCAGCCAAGAATGGGGGCCCTATCGCTACGAGCAGTACTTC	CASSQEWGPYRYEQYF
few	NA	TRBV12-3/TRBV12-4	TRBJ1-1	TGTGCCAGCACCCTGGGACGGAGAAACACTGAAGCTTTCTTT	CASTLGRRNTEAFF
few	TRBD2	TRBV12-3/TRBV12-4	TRBJ2-3	TGTGCCAGCAGTTTAGGGCCTAGCGGGAGGGATACGCAGTATTTT	CASSLGPSGRDTQYF
NA	NA	TRBV12-3/TRBV12-4	TRBJ2-7	TGTGCCAGCAATTTTGACGGGGGGCAGTACGAGCTGTACTTC	CASNFDGGQYELYF
few	NA	TRBV6-2/TRBV6-3	TRBJ2-7	TGTGCCAGCAGTTACTCTAGAGACTACGAGCAGTACTTC	CASSYSRDYEQYF